The 20 T cell receptor beta chains below come from one sample, sequenced in a study of regulatory T cells in long-lasting Graves disease. Time point in this sample: newly diagnosed GD, antithyroid drugs for less than 3 months. Generation of the TCR library employed RNA extracted from PBMCs. TCR beta libraries were built with iRepertoire HTBI primers and Arm-PCR of CDR3 regions. Each CDR3 protein is one row after TCRdb ran MiXCR on the multiplex PCR reads. The sample lists a few hundred thousand distinct CDR3 sequences, less than 15% occurring once. This sample also appeared in a second study, on T cells in Graves' hyperthyroidism and ophthalmopathy.

The source material was peripheral blood mononuclear cells (PBMCs), sampled at new diagnosis, from a patient treated with antithyroid drugs. The receptors shown here come from a woman in her forties or fifties with Graves disease.

This clonotype was counted ten times or more. The rearrangement links TRBV29-1 to TRBJ2-5; tentatively, D is TRBD1 or TRBD2 (6 bases each). This CDR3 is built from 13 residues. Trimming took off 4 bases at V and 4 bases at J, with 13 bases between the two ends. Germline values: CDR1 SQVTM, CDR2 ANQGSEA. The CDR3 here is CSVVVGGAETQYF. CDR3 DNA: TGCAGCGTTGTGGTGGGGGGCGCAGAGACCCAGTACTTC.

V usage is TRBV9 and J usage is TRBJ2-7, with 8 bases identical to TRBD2. The germline V gene has CDR1 SGDLS and CDR2 YYNGEE. The V gene end was trimmed by 3 bases and the J gene end by 4 bases; junction bases not matched to a gene: 6. CDR3 length equals 14 residues. CDR3 loop: CASSAGSGIYEQYF. The DNA of the CDR3 is TGTGCCAGCAGCGCTGGTAGCGGGATATACGAGCAGTACTTC.

This clonotype was picked up a small number of times. The chain links TRBV19 to TRBJ2-7; perhaps TRBD1 as D (7 bases). This CDR3 is built from 12 residues. Per germline, CDR1 LNHDA and CDR2 SQIVND (reference sequence). This CDR3 is CATGAGPYEQYF. CDR3 in DNA: TGTGCTACAGGGGCGGGACCCTACGAGCAGTACTTC.

In this sample, this clonotype turned up many times. J is TRBJ2-7 and V is TRBV11-2; TRBD2 matches at 8 bases. Germline CDR1 reads SGHAT; CDR2 reads FQNNGV. V shed 4 bases and J 9 bases; nucleotides not matched to a gene: 23. The CDR3 spans 18 residues. CDR3 in DNA: TGTGCCAGCAGCTCCCTGGGTTCCTGGACTAGCTCGCCATTAGGGCAGTACTTC. Translating it yields CASSSLGSWTSSPLGQYF.

The rearrangement uses TRBV14 and TRBJ2-3; D is undetermined. Looked up from germline, CDR1 is SGHDN and CDR2 is FVKESK. The V gene lost 1 base and the J gene lost 4 bases, with 6 bases spanning the gap. This CDR3 contains 13 residues. CDR3 nucleotides: TGTGCCAGCAGCCAAGCTCGCCCAGATACGCAGTATTTT. Encoded protein: CASSQARPDTQYF.

In its sample, this clonotype was seen many times. The chain is built from TRBV5-1 and TRBJ2-7; weak D call: TRBD1 (6 bases). The V end was cut by 0 bases, the J end by 3 bases, with 10 bases between. The germline CDR1 and CDR2 sequences are SGHRS and YFSETQ. The CDR3 sequence is 14 residues long. The chain's CDR3 is CASSLAGVLYEQYF. Here the CDR3 DNA reads TGCGCCAGCAGCTTGGCAGGGGTTCTCTACGAGCAGTACTTC.

Of note for this clonotype: This likely came from a read error, as a far larger clone is one base away. The J gene is TRBJ2-7, the V gene TRBV6-8; 9 positions agree with TRBD2. Germline CDR1 reads MNHGY; CDR2 reads SAAAGT. V dropped 10 bases and J dropped 4; count of bases not matched to a gene: 14. The CDR3 extends over 15 amino acids. CDR3: CAISPLSGSRYEQYF. DNA of the CDR3: TGTGCCATCAGCCCCCTTAGCGGGAGTAGGTACGAGCAGTACTTC.

This clonotype showed up just a few times. V usage is TRBV19 and J usage is TRBJ2-5, with D unclear. Trimming shortened V by 5 bases and J by 5 bases, and 15 bases separated the two germline ends. The V gene's germline CDR1 is LNHDA and CDR2 SQIVND (reference sequence). The CDR3 totals 14 residues. The CDR3 nucleotides are TGTGCCAGTAGTCCCCACGGCAGCAGGGAGACCCAGTACTTC. Translation gives CASSPHGSRETQYF.

This clonotype was picked up many times. The chain combines TRBV18 with TRBJ2-1, with D perhaps TRBD2 (5 bases). Germline V CDR1 and CDR2: KGHSH, LQKENI. The CDR3 contains 14 residues. V gave up 0 bases and J gave up 5 bases, with 8 bases separating them. CDR3 in amino acids: CASSPPWRNNEQFF. The CDR3 DNA follows: TGTGCCAGCTCACCACCGTGGAGGAACAATGAGCAGTTCTTC.

There are many counts of this clonotype. The chain links TRBV2 to TRBJ2-5; 14 positions agree with TRBD2. This CDR3 spans 16 amino acids. Germline CDR1 reads SNHLY; CDR2 reads FYNNEI. Trimming at V came to 4 bases and at J to 4 bases, leaving 5 bases not matched to a gene. In DNA form, the CDR3 reads TGTGCCAGCAGTGGACTAGCGGGAGGGTCGGGAGAGACCCAGTACTTC. Translated: CASSGLAGGSGETQYF.

This clonotype was picked up a small number of times. V gene TRBV14 combines with J gene TRBJ2-7; 7 positions agree with TRBD2. Germline V CDR1 and CDR2: SGHDN, FVKESK. The CDR3 loop spans 16 amino acids. V was pared by 0 bases and J by 7 bases, with 12 bases of the junction left unmatched. In DNA, the CDR3 is TGTGCCAGCAGCCAAGAAGCATATCTGGCGGGAGTTGAGCAGTACTTC. Its protein product is CASSQEAYLAGVEQYF. Variable domain in full (rest from reference TRBV14 and TRBJ2-7): EAGVTQFPSHSVIEKGQTVTLRCDPISGHDNLYWYRRVMGKEIKFLLHFVKESKQDESGMPNNRFLAERTGGTYSTLKVQPAELEDSGVYFCASSQEAYLAGVEQYFGPGTRLTVT.

There are many counts of this clonotype. The gene calls are TRBV12-3 or TRBV12-4 and TRBJ2-4, with D unclear. Trimming took off 5 bases at V and 0 bases at J, with 8 bases between the two ends. The CDR3 is 14 amino acids. The CDR3 DNA follows: TGTGCCAGCAGTCCCTCCCTAGCCAAAAACATTCAGTACTTC. The encoded protein is CASSPSLAKNIQYF.

Note on this clonotype: Given a far larger clone just one base away, this is likely a sequencing read error. The chain joins TRBV7-2 to TRBJ2-7, with TRBD2 matching over 15 bases. The CDR3 is made up of 18 amino acids. Germline CDR1 is SGHTA and CDR2 is FQGNSA. Trimming cost V 3 bases and J 7 bases; bases outside gene matches: 13. The CDR3 DNA is TGTGCCAGCAGCTTGGGACTAGCGGGAGGTAAAACCTACAATGAGCAGTACTTC. Protein product: CASSLGLAGGKTYNEQYF.

This clonotype was recorded at least ten times. The CDR3 is CAADLAGVGHEQFF. For the CDR3, the DNA is TGTGCCGCCGACTTAGCGGGAGTGGGCCATGAGCAGTTCTTC. V gene TRBV7-3 combines with J gene TRBJ2-1; 9 bases are a match to TRBD2. V dropped 11 bases and J dropped 8; count of bases not matched to a gene: 13. Germline-derived CDR1 and CDR2 are SGHTA and FQGTGA. The CDR3 is 14 residues long.

This clonotype was seen repeatedly, ten times or more. The V gene is TRBV24-1, the J gene TRBJ2-3, with 7 bases matching TRBD1. This CDR3 is 15 amino acids long. Germline-derived CDR1 and CDR2 are KGHDR and SFDVKD. Losses at the gene ends were 0 bases for V and 5 bases for J; bases not matched to a gene: 4. CDR3 nucleotide sequence: TGTGCCACCAGTGATTTGTCCTCAGGGGGAGATACGCAGTATTTT. Its protein is CATSDLSSGGDTQYF.

This clonotype was recorded many times. The chain has TRBV28 and TRBJ2-7, with 12 bases fitting TRBD2. Germline assignment: CDR1 MDHEN and CDR2 SYDVKM. Trimming cost V 7 bases and J 7 bases; bases outside gene matches: 14. There are 16 residues in the CDR3. CDR3 residues: CASKKYSQTSGREQYF. CDR3 DNA: TGTGCCAGCAAGAAATATTCCCAGACTAGCGGGAGAGAGCAGTACTTC.

The gene calls are TRBV5-1 and TRBJ2-5, with a weak D call TRBD1 (6 bases). Trimming took 2 bases from V and 4 from J, leaving 12 bases between them. The CDR3 totals 14 residues. From germline, CDR1 is SGHRS and CDR2 YFSETQ. DNA for the CDR3: TGCGCCAGCAGCTTTTTTGCAGGGGTAGAGACCCAGTACTTC. Its translation: CASSFFAGVETQYF.

The chain joins TRBV4-1 to TRBJ2-2; D not resolved. The CDR3 has 13 amino acids. Germline values: CDR1 MGHRA, CDR2 YSYEKL. V was shortened by 5 bases and J by 7 bases, with 11 bases between the two germline ends. The DNA for the CDR3 is TGCGCCAGCAGCACCTCCTCGGTCGGGGAGCTGTTTTTT. This gives the protein CASSTSSVGELFF.

Ten or more counts support this clonotype. The chain links TRBV11-2 to TRBJ2-5, with TRBD2 identical over 8 bases. The junction had 12 bases not matched to a gene; V was cut back by 1 base and J by 2 bases. The CDR3 is 18 residues long. Germline CDR1 and CDR2: SGHAT and FQNNGV. Written as DNA, the CDR3 is TGTGCCAGCAGCTTAGGGCGGGGGCGGGAGGCCGTACAAGAGACCCAGTACTTC. It yields the protein CASSLGRGREAVQETQYF.

The chain joins TRBV28 to TRBJ2-7; 11 nucleotides agree with TRBD2. V trimming: 3 bases; J trimming: 2 bases; junction bases outside the gene matches: 9. The CDR3 runs 17 residues. Germline CDR1 and CDR2: MDHEN and SYDVKM. The CDR3 region is CASSFPEGTSGTYEQYF. The CDR3 DNA sequence: TGTGCCAGCAGTTTTCCGGAGGGGACTAGCGGCACCTACGAGCAGTACTTC.